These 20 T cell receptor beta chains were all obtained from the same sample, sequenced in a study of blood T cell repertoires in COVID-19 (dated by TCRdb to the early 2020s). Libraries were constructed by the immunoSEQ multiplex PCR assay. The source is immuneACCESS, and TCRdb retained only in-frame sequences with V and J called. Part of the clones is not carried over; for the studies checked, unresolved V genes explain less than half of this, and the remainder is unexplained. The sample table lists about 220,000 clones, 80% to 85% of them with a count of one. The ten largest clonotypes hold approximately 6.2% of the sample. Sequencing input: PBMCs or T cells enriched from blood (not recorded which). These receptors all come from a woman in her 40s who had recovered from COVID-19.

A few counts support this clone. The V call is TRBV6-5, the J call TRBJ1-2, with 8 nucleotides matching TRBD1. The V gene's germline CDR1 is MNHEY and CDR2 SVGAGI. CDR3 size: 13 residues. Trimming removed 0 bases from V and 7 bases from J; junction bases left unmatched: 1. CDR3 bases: TGTGCCAGCAGTTACTCTGACAGGGGTGGCTACACCTTC. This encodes CASSYSDRGGYTF.

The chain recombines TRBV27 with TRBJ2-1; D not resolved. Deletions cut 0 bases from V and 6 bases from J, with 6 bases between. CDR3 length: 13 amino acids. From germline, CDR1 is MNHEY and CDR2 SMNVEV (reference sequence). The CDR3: CASSLSFFNEQFF. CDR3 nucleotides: TGTGCCAGCAGTTTATCTTTCTTCAATGAGCAGTTCTTC.

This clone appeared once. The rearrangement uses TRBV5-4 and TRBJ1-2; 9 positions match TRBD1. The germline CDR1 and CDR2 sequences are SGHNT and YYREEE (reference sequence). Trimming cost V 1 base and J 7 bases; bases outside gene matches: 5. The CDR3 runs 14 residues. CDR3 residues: CASSLPGQGLGYTF. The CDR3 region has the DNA TGTGCCAGCAGCTTGCCGGGACAGGGACTTGGCTACACCTTC. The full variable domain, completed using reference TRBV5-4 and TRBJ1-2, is ETGVTQSPTHLIKTRGQQVTLRCSSQSGHNTVSWYQQALGQGPQFIFQYYREEENGRGNFPPRFSGLQFPNYSSELNVNALELDDSALYLCASSLPGQGLGYTFGSGTRLTVV.

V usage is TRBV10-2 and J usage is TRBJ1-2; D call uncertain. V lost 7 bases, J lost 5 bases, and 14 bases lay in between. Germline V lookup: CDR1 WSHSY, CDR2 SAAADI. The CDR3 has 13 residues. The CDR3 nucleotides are TGCGCCAGCACGACGCGGGGAAAGTATGGCTACACCTTC. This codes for CASTTRGKYGYTF.

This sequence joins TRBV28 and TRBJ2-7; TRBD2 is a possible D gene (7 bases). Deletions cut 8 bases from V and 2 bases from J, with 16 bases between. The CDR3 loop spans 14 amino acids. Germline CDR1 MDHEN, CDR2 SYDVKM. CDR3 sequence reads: CASQPGGGPYEQYV. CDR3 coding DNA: TGTGCCAGCCAACCCGGCGGGGGCCCCTACGAGCAGTACGTC.

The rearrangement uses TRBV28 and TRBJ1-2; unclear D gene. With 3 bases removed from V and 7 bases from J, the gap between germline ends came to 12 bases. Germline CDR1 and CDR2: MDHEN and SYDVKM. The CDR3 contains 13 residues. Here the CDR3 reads CASSLEPSGGYTF. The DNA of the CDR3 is TGTGCCAGCAGTTTGGAGCCCAGTGGTGGCTACACCTTC.

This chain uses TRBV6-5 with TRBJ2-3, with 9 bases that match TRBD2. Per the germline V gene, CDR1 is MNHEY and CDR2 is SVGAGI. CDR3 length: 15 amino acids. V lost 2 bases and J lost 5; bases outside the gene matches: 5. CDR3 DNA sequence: TGTGCCAGCAGTTACCATAGCGGGAGAGGAGATACGCAGTATTTT. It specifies CASSYHSGRGDTQYF.

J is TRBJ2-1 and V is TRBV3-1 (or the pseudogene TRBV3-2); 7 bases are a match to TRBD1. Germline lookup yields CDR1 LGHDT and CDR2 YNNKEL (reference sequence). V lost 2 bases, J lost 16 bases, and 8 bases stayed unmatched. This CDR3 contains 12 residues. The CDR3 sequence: CASSQPSGQAFF. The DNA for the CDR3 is TGTGCCAGCAGCCAACCCTCCGGACAGGCTTTCTTC.

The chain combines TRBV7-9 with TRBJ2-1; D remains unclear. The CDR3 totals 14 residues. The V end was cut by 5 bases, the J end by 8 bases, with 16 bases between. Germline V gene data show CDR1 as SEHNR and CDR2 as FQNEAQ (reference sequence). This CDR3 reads CASSSPSKSDEQFF. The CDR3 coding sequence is TGTGCCAGCAGCAGCCCCTCCAAAAGCGATGAGCAGTTCTTC.

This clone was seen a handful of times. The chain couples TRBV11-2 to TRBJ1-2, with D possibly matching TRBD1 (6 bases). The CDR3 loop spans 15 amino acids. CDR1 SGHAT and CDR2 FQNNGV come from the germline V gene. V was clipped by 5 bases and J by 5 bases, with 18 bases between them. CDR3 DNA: TGTGCCAGCAGCACCGGACCCCCGAGGGGGTATGGCTACACCTTC. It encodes CASSTGPPRGYGYTF.

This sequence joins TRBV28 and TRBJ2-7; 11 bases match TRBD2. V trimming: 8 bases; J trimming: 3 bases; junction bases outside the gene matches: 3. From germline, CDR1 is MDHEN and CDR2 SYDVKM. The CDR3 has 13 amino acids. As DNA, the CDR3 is TGTGCCAGCCATAGCGGGAGGGGCTACGAGCAGTACTTC. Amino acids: CASHSGRGYEQYF.

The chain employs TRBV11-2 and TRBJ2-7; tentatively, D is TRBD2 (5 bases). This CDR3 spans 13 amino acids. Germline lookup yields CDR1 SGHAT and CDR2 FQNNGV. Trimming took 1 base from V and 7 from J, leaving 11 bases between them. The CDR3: CASSLVRRREQYF. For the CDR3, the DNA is TGTGCCAGCAGCTTAGTGCGTCGGAGGGAGCAGTACTTC.

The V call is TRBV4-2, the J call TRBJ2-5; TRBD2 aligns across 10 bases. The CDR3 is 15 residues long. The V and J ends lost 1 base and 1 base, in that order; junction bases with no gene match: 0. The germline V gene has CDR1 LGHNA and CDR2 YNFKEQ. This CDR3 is CASSQGTSGQETQYF. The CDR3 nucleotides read TGTGCCAGCAGCCAAGGGACTAGCGGCCAAGAGACCCAGTACTTC.

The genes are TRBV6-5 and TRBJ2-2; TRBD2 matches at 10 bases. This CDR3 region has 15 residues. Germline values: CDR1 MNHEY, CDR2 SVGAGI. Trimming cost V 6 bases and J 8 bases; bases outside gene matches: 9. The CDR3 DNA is TGTGCCAGCAGAAACCTACTAGCGGGGTCGGGGGAGCTGTTTTTT. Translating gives CASRNLLAGSGELFF.

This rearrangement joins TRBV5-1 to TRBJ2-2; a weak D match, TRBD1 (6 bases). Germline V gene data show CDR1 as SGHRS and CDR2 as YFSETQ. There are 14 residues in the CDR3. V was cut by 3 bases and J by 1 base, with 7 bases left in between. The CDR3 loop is CASSSGQNTGELFF. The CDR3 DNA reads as TGCGCCAGCAGCTCGGGACAGAACACCGGGGAGCTGTTTTTT. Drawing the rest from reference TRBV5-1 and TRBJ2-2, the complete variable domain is KAGVTQTPRYLIKTRGQQVTLSCSPISGHRSVSWYQQTPGQGLQFLFEYFSETQRNKGNFPGRFSGRQFSNSRSEMNVSTLELGDSALYLCASSSGQNTGELFFGEGSRLTVL.

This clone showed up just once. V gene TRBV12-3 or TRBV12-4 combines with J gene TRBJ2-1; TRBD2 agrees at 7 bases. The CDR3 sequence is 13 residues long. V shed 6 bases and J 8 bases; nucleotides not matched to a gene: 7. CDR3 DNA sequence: TGTGCCAGCAGGGCCGGGGGGTGGGATGAGCAGTTCTTC. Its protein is CASRAGGWDEQFF.

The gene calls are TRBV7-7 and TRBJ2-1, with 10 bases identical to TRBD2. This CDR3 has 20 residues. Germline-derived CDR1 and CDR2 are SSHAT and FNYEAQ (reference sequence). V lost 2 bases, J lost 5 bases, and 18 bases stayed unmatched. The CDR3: CASSLIPAGGPVSLNNEQFF. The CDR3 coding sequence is TGTGCCAGCAGCTTAATCCCAGCGGGAGGGCCGGTCTCCCTTAACAATGAGCAGTTCTTC.

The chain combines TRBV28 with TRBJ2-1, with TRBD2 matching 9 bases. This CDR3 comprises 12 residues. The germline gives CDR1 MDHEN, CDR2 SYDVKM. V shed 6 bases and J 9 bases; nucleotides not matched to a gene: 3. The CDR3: CASRSSGTEQFF. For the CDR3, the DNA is TGTGCCAGCAGGTCTAGCGGGACTGAGCAGTTCTTC.

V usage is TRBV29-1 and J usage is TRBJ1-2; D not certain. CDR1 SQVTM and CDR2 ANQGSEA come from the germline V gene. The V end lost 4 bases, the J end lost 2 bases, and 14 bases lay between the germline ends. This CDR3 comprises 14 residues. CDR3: CSVVGGNRNYGYTF. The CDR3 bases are TGCAGCGTTGTTGGCGGGAATAGGAACTATGGCTACACCTTC.

CDR3 loop: CASSLVGVGGNQPQHF. The DNA for the CDR3 is TGTGCCAGCAGCTTGGTAGGGGTCGGTGGCAATCAGCCCCAGCATTTT. The V and J genes are TRBV5-6 and TRBJ1-5, with TRBD1 as a possible D gene (5 bases). Trimming removed 0 bases from V and 2 bases from J, with 12 bases in between. The germline V gene encodes CDR1 SGHDT and CDR2 YYEEEE. The CDR3 covers 16 residues.